This T cell receptor beta chain is drawn from a study of cytomegalovirus exposure and HLA in healthy donors. Study findings and constraints: Later work found that TCR association rates differed between HLA loci; DRB1 had the most and HLA-C the fewest. The study carried out a later analysis of TCR beta sequences. It associated 15,000 to 20,000 of them with specific HLA alleles at a false discovery rate of 0.05. TCR sequences were mostly rare, though some public TCRs occurred in many donors. Altogether, 164 TCR beta chains were recorded as cytomegalovirus-associated.

Details on this clone: Its antigen is currently unknown.

Per the germline V gene, CDR1 is MNHEY and CDR2 is SMNVEV (reference sequence). The V segment lost 1 base and the J segment 0 bases; nucleotides outside the gene matches: 12. The CDR3 length is 19 residues. Primers: 60 Vbeta forward and 13 Jbeta reverse. Profiled with immunoSEQ multiplex PCR; TCRdb holds only in-frame clones, not every one. Altogether 110,000 to 150,000 clones are present, around 85% being singletons, with the ten largest covering over 1%. The sample taken for sequencing was PBMCs. The J gene is TRBJ1-1, the V gene TRBV27, with 9 bases identical to TRBD1. The receptor was derived from a female donor in good health and CMV-seronegative. The CDR3 region is CASSLWGPRDRDMNTEAFF. CDR3 DNA: TGTGCCAGCAGTTTATGGGGCCCCCGGGACAGGGATATGAACACTGAAGCTTTCTTT.